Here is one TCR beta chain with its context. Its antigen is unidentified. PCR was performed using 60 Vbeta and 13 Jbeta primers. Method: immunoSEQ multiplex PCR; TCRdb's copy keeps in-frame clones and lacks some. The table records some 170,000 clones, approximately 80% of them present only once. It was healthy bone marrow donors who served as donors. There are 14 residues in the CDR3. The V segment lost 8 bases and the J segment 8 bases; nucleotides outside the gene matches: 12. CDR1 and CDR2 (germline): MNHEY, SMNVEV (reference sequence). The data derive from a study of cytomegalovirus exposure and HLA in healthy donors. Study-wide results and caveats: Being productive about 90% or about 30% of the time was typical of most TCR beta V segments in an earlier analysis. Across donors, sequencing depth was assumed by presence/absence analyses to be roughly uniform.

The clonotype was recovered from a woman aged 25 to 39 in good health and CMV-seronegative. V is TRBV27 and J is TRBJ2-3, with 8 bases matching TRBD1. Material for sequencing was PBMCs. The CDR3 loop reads CASRPTGAGATQYF. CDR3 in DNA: TGTGCCAGCCGACCGACAGGGGCCGGAGCTACGCAGTATTTT.